Included here is one TCR beta chain sequence, with context. Repertoires were generated with immunoSEQ multiplex PCR, while TCRdb's copy carries only in-frame clones and drops some. The table includes about 110,000 clones, around 89% detected once. The data were obtained in a study of glioma-infiltrating T cells after dendritic cell vaccination. Time point: after dendritic cell vaccination, including at tumor progression/relapse. The CDR3 length is 17 residues. The junction had 5 bases not matched to a gene; V was cut back by 3 bases and J by 2 bases. Germline assignment: CDR1 KGHSH and CDR2 LQKENI. Source: blood, taken after dendritic cell vaccination. The receptor's source is a human donor with glioblastoma. V is TRBV18 and J is TRBJ2-6; 9 bases are shared with TRBD1. The CDR3 here is CASSPGQGMAGANVLTF. In nucleotides, the CDR3 is TGTGCCAGCTCACCTGGACAGGGGATGGCTGGGGCCAACGTCCTGACTTTC.